The 14 T cell receptor beta chains in this list originate from one sample, sequenced in a study of T cell responses to AZD1222 COVID-19 vaccine. Sequencing was performed with immunoSEQ multiplex PCR; in TCRdb, only in-frame clones are kept and a portion is missing. The sample lists 140,000 or so clones; 80% to 90% were seen once. The material sequenced was peripheral blood, taken on day 0 of AZD1222 vaccination. These receptors originate from an adult in good health.

V and J are TRBV12-3 or TRBV12-4 and TRBJ1-5; the D is unclear. The CDR3 is made up of 13 amino acids. Trimming removed 6 bases from V and 4 bases from J, with 10 bases in between. The CDR3 bases are TGTGCCAGCAGAGGACTGTTGAATCAGCCCCAGCATTTT. It translates to CASRGLLNQPQHF.

This clone was detected a few times. The chain links TRBV11-2 to TRBJ2-1; no reliable D call. The length of the CDR3 is 16 residues. Between the trimmed V and J ends, which lost 1 base and 10 bases, there was a span of 20 bases. The germline V gene encodes CDR1 SGHAT and CDR2 FQNNGV. CDR3 DNA sequence: TGTGCCAGCAGCTTAGTGAACTTCCTAGATTCCGGCGAGCAGTTCTTC. This codes for CASSLVNFLDSGEQFF.

This chain joins TRBV28 and TRBJ1-6; 8 nucleotides agree with TRBD1. Germline V lookup: CDR1 MDHEN, CDR2 SYDVKM. J gave up 10 bases and V 6 bases, and 11 bases lay outside the gene matches. The CDR3 loop spans 15 amino acids. The CDR3 sequence is CASRPGQGETSPLHF. The DNA for the CDR3 is TGTGCCAGCAGACCCGGACAGGGTGAGACCTCACCCCTCCACTTT.

This chain joins TRBV19 and TRBJ1-2; TRBD1 matches at 8 bases. V gave up 5 bases and J gave up 3 bases; unmatched junction bases: 2. The CDR3 is made up of 13 amino acids. The germline CDR1 and CDR2 sequences are LNHDA and SQIVND (reference sequence). Written as DNA, the CDR3 is TGTGCCAGTAGTTTGACAGGGGACTATGGCTACACCTTC. Encoded protein: CASSLTGDYGYTF. Using reference TRBV19 and TRBJ1-2 for the parts outside the CDR3, the full variable domain is DGGITQSPKYLFRKEGQNVTLSCEQNLNHDAMYWYRQDPGQGLRLIYYSQIVNDFQKGDIAEGYSVSREKKESFPLTVTSAQKNPTAFYLCASSLTGDYGYTFGSGTRLTVV.

The rearrangement joins TRBV6-5 to TRBJ1-3; D perhaps matches TRBD1 (5 bases). Germline CDR1 is MNHEY and CDR2 is SVGAGI. CDR3 length: 12 residues. V was trimmed by 6 bases and J by 10 bases, leaving 13 bases between them. As DNA, the CDR3 is TGTGCCAGCAGGTCGGCAGGGTTTACCATATATTTT. Amino acid sequence: CASRSAGFTIYF.

There are a few counts of this clone. This rearrangement joins TRBV19 to TRBJ1-6; D not resolved. The CDR3 sequence is 16 residues long. The V gene's germline CDR1 is LNHDA and CDR2 SQIVND (reference sequence). V was pared by 1 base and J by 7 bases, with 14 bases between. The DNA for the CDR3 is TGTGCCAGTAGTATAGGATCCCAGGCTAAGAATTCACCCCTCCACTTT. Protein sequence: CASSIGSQAKNSPLHF.

This clone appeared a single time. The J gene is TRBJ1-5, the V gene TRBV19, with D hard to call. Germline CDR1 and CDR2: LNHDA and SQIVND (reference sequence). V lost 6 bases and J lost 2, with 17 bases in between. The CDR3 spans 16 residues. CDR3 DNA sequence: TGTGCCAGTAGGGGAGCTAAGGCGGGTGGCAATCAGCCCCAGCATTTT. Its translation: CASRGAKAGGNQPQHF.

The J gene is TRBJ1-3, the V gene TRBV28; TRBD1 is a possible D gene (6 bases). Per germline, CDR1 MDHEN and CDR2 SYDVKM. Trimming removed 8 bases at V and 2 bases at J, with 10 bases between. This CDR3 comprises 13 residues. DNA for the CDR3: TGTGCCAGCGCCCCAGGGGCTGGAAACACCATATATTTT. Protein product: CASAPGAGNTIYF.

For this clone: An end of the junction does not agree with germline; a read error may underlie this. The chain uses TRBV5-5 and TRBJ2-3; no clear D. There are 14 residues in the CDR3. Germline V gene data show CDR1 as SGHKS and CDR2 as YYEKEE (reference sequence). CDR3 protein: CASRLGGNADTQYF. The CDR3, as DNA: TGTGCCAGCCGCTTGGGCGGTAATGCAGATACGCAGTATTTT.

The V and J genes are TRBV5-6 and TRBJ2-7; 9 bases are shared with TRBD1. The CDR3 spans 15 residues. CDR1 is SGHDT, CDR2 YYEEEE, per germline. Trimming at V came to 4 bases and at J to 1 base, leaving 6 bases not matched to a gene. This CDR3 is CASSHSGQGSYEQYF. Written as DNA, the CDR3 is TGTGCCAGCAGCCACTCGGGACAGGGTTCCTACGAGCAGTACTTC.

CDR3 region: CASSSDGGTSGLLSPYEQYF. The CDR3 bases are TGTGCCAGCAGCTCAGATGGGGGGACTAGCGGTTTATTATCTCCCTACGAGCAGTACTTC. The J gene is TRBJ2-7, the V gene TRBV11-3, with 11 bases fitting TRBD2. CDR3 length equals 20 residues. V shed 4 bases, J shed 2 bases, and the junction held 19 bases outside the gene matches. Germline assignment: CDR1 SGHNT and CDR2 YENEEA.

CDR3 residues: CATKQNTGELFF. For the CDR3, the DNA is TGTGCCACCAAACAGAACACCGGGGAGCTGTTTTTT. The genes are TRBV24-1 and TRBJ2-2, with D unclear. Per the germline V gene, CDR1 is KGHDR and CDR2 is SFDVKD. V was pared by 8 bases and J by 1 base, with 4 bases between. The CDR3 spans 12 residues.

The genes are TRBV6-5 and TRBJ1-2; TRBD1 agrees at 8 bases. CDR1 is MNHEY and CDR2 is SVGAGI in the germline V gene. The CDR3 is made up of 13 amino acids. Trimming took 6 bases from V and 4 from J; bases not matched to a gene: 4. CDR3 region: CASRKDRGYGYTF. The CDR3 DNA is TGTGCCAGCAGGAAAGACAGGGGCTATGGCTACACCTTC.

This CDR3 is CASSLTGGSTEAFF. CDR3 DNA sequence: TGTGCCAGCAGCCTGACAGGGGGGAGCACTGAAGCTTTCTTT. V and J are TRBV25-1 and TRBJ1-1; 9 nucleotides agree with TRBD1. Germline values: CDR1 MGHDK, CDR2 SYGVNS. The CDR3 is 14 residues long. Trimming took 6 bases from V and 4 from J; bases not matched to a gene: 6.